This TCR beta chain is from a study of identical twins. Each CDR3 protein gets one entry after TCRdb re-called the 5' RACE reads with MiXCR. The data hold 240,000 or so distinct CDR3 sequences, with roughly 12% observed a single time. Germline loops: CDR1 SEHNR, CDR2 FQNEAQ (reference sequence). The CDR3 totals 14 residues. The ends were cut back, 2 bases at V and 3 bases at J, with 8 bases in the middle. As concerns this clonotype: Antigen unknown.

Study observations and caveats: Among beta out-of-frame sequences, excess sharing between twins appeared weaker.

These data also formed part of another study, on yellow fever vaccine responses in identical twins.

The sequencing input was memory (CD45RO+) T cells sorted from blood. This clonotype originated in a woman between 18 and 30 years old in good health. The rearrangement joins TRBV7-9 to TRBJ2-1; D gene unclear. In nucleotides, the CDR3 is TGTGCCAGCAGCTTATTTCCAGACTACAATGAGCAGTTCTTC. It yields the protein CASSLFPDYNEQFF.